Following are 2 T cell receptor beta chains from one sample sequenced in a study of spatial heterogeneity in lung cancer. In TCRdb, the 5' RACE reads were re-called with MiXCR into one record per CDR3 protein. The data hold roughly 120,000 distinct CDR3 sequences, with 12% observed a single time. Time point defined: blood at routine non-recurrence follow-up after resection. Whole RNA came from tumor, nontumor lung or frozen PBMC and was sequenced without being sorted. Sequenced here: PBMCs, sampled at follow-up. Every receptor here comes from a male donor with early-stage non-small cell lung cancer.

This clonotype was found a few times. The gene calls are TRBV2 and TRBJ2-6; D perhaps matches TRBD2 (5 bases). CDR1 and CDR2 from the germline V gene are SNHLY and FYNNEI. V was clipped by 5 bases and J by 2 bases, with 7 bases between them. The CDR3 is made up of 14 amino acids. The CDR3 DNA reads TGTGCCAGCAGTACTAGGGCTGGGGCCAACGTCCTGACTTTC. It is translated as CASSTRAGANVLTF.

This clonotype came up a few times. The genes are TRBV29-1 and TRBJ2-5; D might be TRBD2 (5 bases). Germline loops: CDR1 SQVTM, CDR2 ANQGSEA. CDR3 length: 15 residues. Trimming cost V 1 base and J 0 bases, with 12 bases left between them. This CDR3 is CSVEGAGGYQETQYF. Written as DNA, the CDR3 is TGCAGCGTTGAAGGGGCAGGCGGGTACCAAGAGACCCAGTACTTC.